Listed below are T cell receptor beta chains from one sample, sequenced in a study of blood T cell repertoires in COVID-19. Only in-frame clones appear in the TCRdb table, and some are missing; sequencing was by immunoSEQ multiplex PCR. The profile covers about 16,000 clones, with over 75% appearing a single time and approximately 16% taken by the ten largest. The sequencing sample was made of peripheral blood. The receptor source for this set is a human donor with active COVID-19. The donor label of this sample is uncertain. Both conserved end residues are part of each CDR3. D genes are given only for firm matches. The size of a clone is reported for some rows only, either as once, few or many, or as a class for expanded clones.

D: NA
V: TRBV5-6
size: NA
J: TRBJ2-3
DNA: TGTGCCAGCAACCCCGACAGAACCACAGATACGCAGTATTTT
CDR3: CASNPDRTTDTQYF

D: TRBD1
V: TRBV28
size: few
J: TRBJ1-5
DNA: TGTGCCAGCAGTTTGACAGGGGGCGAACAGCCCCAGCATTTT
CDR3: CASSLTGGEQPQHF

D: TRBD2
V: TRBV7-9
size: NA
J: TRBJ2-1
DNA: TGTGCCAGCAGCTTAGTCGGGGGGAACAATGAGCAGTTCTTC
CDR3: CASSLVGGNNEQFF

D: TRBD1
V: TRBV20-1
size: NA
J: TRBJ2-7
DNA: TGCAGTGCTAGTATGGGACAGGGGGCCAGACTCTACGAGCAGTACTTC
CDR3: CSASMGQGARLYEQYF

D: TRBD1
V: TRBV19
size: NA
J: TRBJ2-2
DNA: TGTGCCAGTAGTATTAGCCAGGGGGCTACCGGGGAGCTGTTTTTT
CDR3: CASSISQGATGELFF

D: NA
V: TRBV20-1
size: NA
J: TRBJ1-1
DNA: TGCAGTGCTAGTGGCAACAGTGAAGCTTTCTTT
CDR3: CSASGNSEAFF

D: NA
V: TRBV19
size: NA
J: TRBJ1-2
DNA: TGTGCCAGTAGCGTACAGGGATTCGGCAAAGGCTACACCTTC
CDR3: CASSVQGFGKGYTF

D: TRBD2
V: TRBV6-1
size: NA
J: TRBJ2-1
DNA: TGTGCCAGCAGTGAATCGGGGGGAACCTACAATGAGCAGTTCTTC
CDR3: CASSESGGTYNEQFF

D: NA
V: TRBV9
size: NA
J: TRBJ2-3
DNA: TGTGCCAGCAGCGTAGAGCTAGCCCTGTCAGATACGCGGTATTTT
CDR3: CASSVELALSDTRYF

D: TRBD2
V: TRBV6-2/TRBV6-3
size: NA
J: TRBJ2-1
DNA: TGTGCCAGCAGTTACTCCCCGAATAGACTAGCGGGGGGCAACAATGAGCAGTTCTTC
CDR3: CASSYSPNRLAGGNNEQFF

D: TRBD2
V: TRBV24-1
size: NA
J: TRBJ2-3
DNA: TGTGCCACCTCCGGGGGGATTAGCACAGATACGCAGTATTTT
CDR3: CATSGGISTDTQYF

D: NA
V: TRBV7-9
size: NA
J: TRBJ1-5
DNA: TGTGCCAGCAGCTTAGAGGCAGGTAGGAGCAATCAGCCCCAGCATTTT
CDR3: CASSLEAGRSNQPQHF

D: NA
V: TRBV19
size: NA
J: TRBJ1-6
DNA: TGTGCCAGTAGTATATGGGACACCTCCTATAATTCACCCCTCCACTTT
CDR3: CASSIWDTSYNSPLHF

D: NA
V: TRBV7-8
size: NA
J: TRBJ2-7
DNA: TGTGCCAGCAGCTTAACGAGGGGGGGGCAGTACTTC
CDR3: CASSLTRGGQYF

D: TRBD2
V: TRBV6-6
size: NA
J: TRBJ2-7
DNA: TGTGCCAGCACCCCGTGGGGGGGGACGTCCTACGAGCAGTACTTC
CDR3: CASTPWGGTSYEQYF

D: NA
V: TRBV6-5
size: NA
J: TRBJ1-1
DNA: TGTGCCAGCAGTTACGCGGGCAGGGGTGAAGCTTTCTTT
CDR3: CASSYAGRGEAFF

D: NA
V: TRBV7-2
size: NA
J: TRBJ1-2
DNA: TGTGCCAGCAGCTCGACTCTTTCGAATGGCTACACCTTC
CDR3: CASSSTLSNGYTF

D: TRBD1
V: TRBV5-4
size: NA
J: TRBJ1-4
DNA: TGTGCCAGCAGCTTGCACCGGGACAGGGGGCGCGAGGATGAAAAACTGTTTTTT
CDR3: CASSLHRDRGREDEKLFF

D: TRBD1
V: TRBV2
size: NA
J: TRBJ1-5
DNA: TGTGCCAGCAGTGCCCAAACAGGGGAAGAGCCCCAGCATTTT
CDR3: CASSAQTGEEPQHF

D: TRBD1
V: TRBV5-4
size: NA
J: TRBJ1-2
DNA: TGTGCCAGCAGCCGACAGGGTCAAAACTATGGCTACACCTTC
CDR3: CASSRQGQNYGYTF

D: TRBD2
V: TRBV5-1
size: NA
J: TRBJ2-3
DNA: TGCGCCAGCAGCCCCTTTGGTGTGCGGACTAGCGGGGGAAGCACAGATACGCAGTATTTT
CDR3: CASSPFGVRTSGGSTDTQYF